This paragraph covers one T cell receptor beta chain sequence. The data are from a study of blood T cell repertoires in COVID-19. Study as a whole: The United States, Italy and Spain supplied acute and convalescent COVID-19 samples. From T cells, B-cell-depleted T cells, or PBMCs came the material, which was cDNA or gDNA.

Trimming took off 6 bases at V and 1 base at J, with 9 bases between the two ends. CDR1 and CDR2 from the germline V gene are MDHEN and SYDVKM. The CDR3 spans 13 residues. Sequenced by immunoSEQ multiplex PCR; TCRdb stores in-frame clones only, minus some. The sample consists of 95,000 to 110,000 clones, roughly 88% of them appearing once. Sequencing used peripheral blood. The receptor was isolated from a man aged 50 or older with active or convalescent COVID-19. V gene TRBV28 combines with J gene TRBJ1-1; D gene unclear. The CDR3 loop reads CASRSDWNTEAFF. CDR3 DNA: TGTGCCAGCAGATCGGACTGGAACACTGAAGCTTTCTTT.